The entry below gives a single TCR beta chain sequence along with its context. Profiled with immunoSEQ multiplex PCR; TCRdb holds only in-frame clones, not every one. Here the sample spans roughly 10,000 clones, about 87% being singletons. Ulcerative colitis patients received no immunosuppressive medication before the diagnostic colonoscopy. The record originates from a study of pediatric ulcerative colitis. With V trimmed by 5 bases and J by 3 bases, 8 bases remained unmatched. Germline V lookup: CDR1 SGHRS, CDR2 YFSETQ. The CDR3 totals 14 residues. This clonotype was obtained from a girl aged 5 to 17 with moderate ulcerative colitis. V and J are TRBV5-1 and TRBJ2-7, with TRBD1 matching over 7 bases. The specimen sequenced was blood. CDR3 bases: TGCGCCAGCAGAAACGACAGGGTAGGCTACGAGCAGTACTTC. This translates into CASRNDRVGYEQYF.